This T cell receptor (beta chain) was recovered during a study of CD8+ T cells in alopecia areata. Study-wide findings and caveats: The study found that many expanded lesional clones persisted in scalp and blood during tofacitinib.

The treatment denotes: oral pan-JAK inhibitor, 5-10 mg twice daily. V trimming: 3 bases; J trimming: 5 bases; junction bases outside the gene matches: 6. Germline CDR1 SQVTM, CDR2 ANQGSEA. The CDR3 loop spans 14 amino acids. Sequencing used cDNA as its template, made by extracting RNA and reverse transcribing it. TCRdb keeps only in-frame clones here, not all; method: immunoSEQ multiplex PCR. The sample includes around 180,000 clones, around three fifths of them seen just once. Details on this clone: Its antigen remains unidentified.

V and J are TRBV29-1 and TRBJ2-1; 8 bases map to TRBD1. The source of this sequence is a human donor with alopecia areata. This specimen consisted of CD4+ T cells sorted from blood, obtained around week 50, from a patient treated with tofacitinib. DNA for the CDR3: TGCAGCGTTGATGGGGACAGGACCAACAATGAGCAGTTCTTC. Residues: CSVDGDRTNNEQFF.